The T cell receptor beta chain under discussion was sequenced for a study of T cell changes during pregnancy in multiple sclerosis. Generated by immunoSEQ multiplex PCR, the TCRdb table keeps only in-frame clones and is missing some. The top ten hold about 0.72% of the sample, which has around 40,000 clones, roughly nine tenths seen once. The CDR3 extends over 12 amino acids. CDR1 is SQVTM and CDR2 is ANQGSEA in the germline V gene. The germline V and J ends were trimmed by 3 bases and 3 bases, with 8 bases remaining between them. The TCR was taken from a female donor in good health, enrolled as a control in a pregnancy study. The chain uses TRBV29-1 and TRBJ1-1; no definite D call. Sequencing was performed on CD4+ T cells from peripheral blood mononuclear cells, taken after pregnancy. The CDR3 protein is CSVDTRDTEAFF. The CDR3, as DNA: TGCAGCGTTGACACGAGGGACACTGAAGCTTTCTTT.